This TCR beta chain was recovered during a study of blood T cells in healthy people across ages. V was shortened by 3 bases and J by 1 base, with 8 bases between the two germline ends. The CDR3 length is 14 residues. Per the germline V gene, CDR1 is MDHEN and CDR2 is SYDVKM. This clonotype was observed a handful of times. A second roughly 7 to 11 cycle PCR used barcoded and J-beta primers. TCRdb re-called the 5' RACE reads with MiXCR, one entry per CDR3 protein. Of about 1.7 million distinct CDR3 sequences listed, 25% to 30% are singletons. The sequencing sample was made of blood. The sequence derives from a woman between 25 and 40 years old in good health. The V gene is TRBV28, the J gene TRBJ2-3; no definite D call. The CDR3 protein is CASSFADGTDTQYF. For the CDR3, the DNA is TGTGCCAGCAGTTTTGCGGACGGCACAGATACGCAGTATTTT.